The 9 T cell receptor beta chains listed next were all sequenced from one sample in a study of blood T cell repertoires in COVID-19. The method was immunoSEQ multiplex PCR; TCRdb's version includes in-frame clones alone and lacks a portion of them. Of just under 90,000 clones in the sample, around 72% were seen once. The specimen sequenced was peripheral blood. All receptors derive from a woman older than 75 with acute or convalescent COVID-19.

This clone was observed a few times. V gene TRBV6-5 combines with J gene TRBJ1-2, with 7 bases lining up with TRBD1. The J segment lost 3 bases and the V segment lost 2 bases, leaving 3 bases of the junction unmatched. This CDR3 has 14 amino acids. From germline, CDR1 is MNHEY and CDR2 SVGAGI. DNA of the CDR3: TGTGCCAGCAGTTACCCCACAGGGGACTATGGCTACACCTTC. Its translation is CASSYPTGDYGYTF.

This chain uses TRBV27 with TRBJ2-1; TRBD2 is a possible D gene (7 bases). The CDR3 length is 15 residues. V dropped 1 base and J dropped 5 bases, with 12 bases sitting between them. Germline V CDR1 and CDR2: MNHEY, SMNVEV (reference sequence). The CDR3 DNA reads TGTGCCAGCAGTTTATACGGGGGGCCTAACAATGAGCAGTTCTTC. Amino acids: CASSLYGGPNNEQFF.

In its sample, this clone was seen a few times. This chain links TRBV7-8 with TRBJ2-1; 9 nucleotides match TRBD1. The J segment lost 5 bases and the V segment lost 5 bases, leaving 7 bases of the junction unmatched. The germline V gene has CDR1 SGHVS and CDR2 FQNEAQ. This CDR3 region has 15 residues. CDR3 DNA: TGTGCCAGCAGCCCAAGGCGGGACAGGGACAATGAGCAGTTCTTC. It is translated as CASSPRRDRDNEQFF.

The rearrangement joins TRBV28 to TRBJ1-1, with 8 bases that match TRBD1. V trimming: 5 bases; J trimming: 1 base; junction bases outside the gene matches: 9. This CDR3 spans 16 amino acids. The germline CDR1 and CDR2 sequences are MDHEN and SYDVKM. CDR3 nucleotides: TGTGCCAGCAGTCCGTCCCCCGGGACAGGGAACACTGAAGCTTTCTTT. Its translation is CASSPSPGTGNTEAFF. The full variable domain, rest sourced from reference TRBV28 and TRBJ1-1, is DVKVTQSSRYLVKRTGEKVFLECVQDMDHENMFWYRQDPGLGLRLIYFSYDVKMKEKGDIPEGYSVSREKKERFSLILESASTNQTSMYLCASSPSPGTGNTEAFFGQGTRLTVV.

CDR3 in DNA: TGTGCCAGCAGCCTCGGGAGGTACGAGCAGTACTTC. It specifies CASSLGRYEQYF. The chain employs TRBV3-1 (or the pseudogene TRBV3-2) and TRBJ2-7; 7 positions match TRBD2. V was pared by 4 bases and J by 4 bases, with 1 base of the junction left unmatched. The germline V gene encodes CDR1 LGHDT and CDR2 YNNKEL (reference sequence). This CDR3 is built from 12 residues.

This chain uses TRBV2 with TRBJ1-2; possibly TRBD1 for D (6 bases). CDR1 and CDR2 (germline): SNHLY, FYNNEI. This CDR3 spans 12 amino acids. Trimming shortened V by 10 bases and J by 8 bases, and 17 bases separated the two germline ends. Written as DNA, the CDR3 is TGTGCCACCGGGGGGCAAGTAGGGGGCTACACCTTC. Translation: CATGGQVGGYTF.

The J gene is TRBJ1-2, the V gene TRBV4-3; D remains ambiguous. Germline CDR1 and CDR2: LGHNA and YSLEER. The V end lost 0 bases, the J end lost 8 bases, and 13 bases lay between the germline ends. There are 14 residues in the CDR3. In DNA form, the CDR3 reads TGCGCCAGCAGCCAAGATTTGAGGGCTGGAGGCTACACCTTC. Protein product: CASSQDLRAGGYTF.

This sequence joins TRBV5-4 and TRBJ2-2; 10 bases align to TRBD1. With 3 bases clipped from V and 5 bases from J, the junction kept 1 base outside the gene matches. The CDR3 is made up of 14 amino acids. Germline-derived CDR1 and CDR2 are SGHNT and YYREEE (reference sequence). Here the CDR3 DNA reads TGTGCCAGCAGCTGGGACAGGGGTACCGGGGAGCTGTTTTTT. This gives the protein CASSWDRGTGELFF.

The chain joins TRBV7-2 to TRBJ1-2; 10 bases line up with TRBD1. V dropped 6 bases and J dropped 3; count of bases not matched to a gene: 4. Germline values: CDR1 SGHTA, CDR2 FQGNSA. This CDR3 spans 14 amino acids. In nucleotides, the CDR3 is TGTGCCAGCAGACCGACAGGGGGCGACTATGGCTACACCTTC. The encoded protein is CASRPTGGDYGYTF.